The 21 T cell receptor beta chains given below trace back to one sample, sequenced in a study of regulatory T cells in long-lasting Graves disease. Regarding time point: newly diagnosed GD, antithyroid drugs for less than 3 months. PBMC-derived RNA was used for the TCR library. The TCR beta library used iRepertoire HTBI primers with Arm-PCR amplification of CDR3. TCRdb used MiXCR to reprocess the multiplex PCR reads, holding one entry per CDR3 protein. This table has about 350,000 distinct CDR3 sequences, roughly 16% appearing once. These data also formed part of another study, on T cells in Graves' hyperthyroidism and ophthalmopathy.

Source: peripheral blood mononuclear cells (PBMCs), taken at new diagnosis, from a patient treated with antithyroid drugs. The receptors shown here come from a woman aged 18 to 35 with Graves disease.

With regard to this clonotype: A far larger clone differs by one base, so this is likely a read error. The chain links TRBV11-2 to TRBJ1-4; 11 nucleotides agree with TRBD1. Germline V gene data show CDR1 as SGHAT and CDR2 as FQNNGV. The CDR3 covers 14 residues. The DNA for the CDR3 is TGTGCCGGCAGCCGGACAGGGGGCGGTGAAAAACTGTTTTTT. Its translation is CAGSRTGGGEKLFF.

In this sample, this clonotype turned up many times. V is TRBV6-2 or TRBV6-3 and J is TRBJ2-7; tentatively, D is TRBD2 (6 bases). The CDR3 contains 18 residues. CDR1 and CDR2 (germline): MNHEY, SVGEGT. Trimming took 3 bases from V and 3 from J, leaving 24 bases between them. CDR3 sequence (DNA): TGTGCCAGCAGTTATATCTTAGGGGACTCGGGAGACCACTACGAGCAGTACTTC. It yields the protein CASSYILGDSGDHYEQYF.

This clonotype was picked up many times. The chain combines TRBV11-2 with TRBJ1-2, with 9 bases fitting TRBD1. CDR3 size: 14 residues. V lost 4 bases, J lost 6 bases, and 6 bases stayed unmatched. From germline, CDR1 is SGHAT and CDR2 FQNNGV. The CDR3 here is CASSSTGGSNGYTF. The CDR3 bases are TGTGCCAGCAGCTCGACAGGGGGTTCTAATGGCTACACCTTC.

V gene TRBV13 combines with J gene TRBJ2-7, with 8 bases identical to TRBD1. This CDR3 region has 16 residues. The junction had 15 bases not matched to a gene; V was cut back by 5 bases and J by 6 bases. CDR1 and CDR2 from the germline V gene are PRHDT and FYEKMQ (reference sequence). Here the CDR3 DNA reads TGTGCCAGCAGCGGACAGGGCGAACCTACCCGGGGCGAGCAGTACTTC. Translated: CASSGQGEPTRGEQYF.

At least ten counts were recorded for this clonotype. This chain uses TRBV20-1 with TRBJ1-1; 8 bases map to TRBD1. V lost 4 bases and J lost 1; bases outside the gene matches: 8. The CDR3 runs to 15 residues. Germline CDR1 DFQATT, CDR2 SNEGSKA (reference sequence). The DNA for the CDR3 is TGCAGTGCTACAGACGGGACAGGAACGAACACTGAAGCTTTCTTT. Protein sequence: CSATDGTGTNTEAFF.

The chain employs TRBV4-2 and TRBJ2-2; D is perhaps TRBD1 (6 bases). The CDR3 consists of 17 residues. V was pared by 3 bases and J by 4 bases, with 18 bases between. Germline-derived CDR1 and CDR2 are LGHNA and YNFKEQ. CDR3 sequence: CASSHGGTFEGTGELFF. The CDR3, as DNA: TGTGCCAGCAGCCACGGTGGGACATTCGAGGGCACCGGGGAGCTGTTTTTT.

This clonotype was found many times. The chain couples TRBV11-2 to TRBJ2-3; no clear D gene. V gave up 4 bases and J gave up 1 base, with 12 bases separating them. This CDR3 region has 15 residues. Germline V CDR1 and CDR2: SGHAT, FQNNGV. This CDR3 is CASSSLRGGTDTQYF. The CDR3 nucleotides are TGTGCCAGCAGCTCACTGCGTGGAGGCACAGATACGCAGTATTTT.

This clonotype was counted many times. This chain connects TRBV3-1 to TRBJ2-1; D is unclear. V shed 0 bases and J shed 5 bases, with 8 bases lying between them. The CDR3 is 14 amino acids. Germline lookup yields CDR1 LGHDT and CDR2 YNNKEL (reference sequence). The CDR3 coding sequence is TGTGCCAGCAGCCAAGATTACAGTAACAATGAGCAGTTCTTC. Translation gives CASSQDYSNNEQFF.

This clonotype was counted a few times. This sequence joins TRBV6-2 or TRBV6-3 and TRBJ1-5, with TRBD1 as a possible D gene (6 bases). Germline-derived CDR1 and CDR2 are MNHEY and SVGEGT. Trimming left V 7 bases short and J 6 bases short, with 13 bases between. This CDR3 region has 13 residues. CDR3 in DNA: TGTGCCAGCACGTCCCCAGGGGCTCAGCCCCAGCATTTT. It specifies CASTSPGAQPQHF.

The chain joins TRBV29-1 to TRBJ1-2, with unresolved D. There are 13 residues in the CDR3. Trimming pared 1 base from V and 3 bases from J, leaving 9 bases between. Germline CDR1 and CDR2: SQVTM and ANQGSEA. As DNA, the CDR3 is TGCAGCGTTGAAGTGGGAGTAGACTATGGCTACACCTTC. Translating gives CSVEVGVDYGYTF.

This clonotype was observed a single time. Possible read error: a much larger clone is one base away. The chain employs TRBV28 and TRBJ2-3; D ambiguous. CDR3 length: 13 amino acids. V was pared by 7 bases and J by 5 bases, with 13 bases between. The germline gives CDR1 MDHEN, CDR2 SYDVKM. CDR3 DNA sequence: TGTGCCAGCACAAGGGAATGGGTAGATACGCAGTATTTT. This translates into CASTREWVDTQYF. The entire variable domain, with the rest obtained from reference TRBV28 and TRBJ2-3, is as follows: DVKVTQSSRYLVKRTGEKVFLECVQDMDHENMFWYRQDPGLGLRLIYFSYDVKMKEKGDIPEGYSVSREKKERFSLILESASTNQTSMYLCASTREWVDTQYFGPGTRLTVL.

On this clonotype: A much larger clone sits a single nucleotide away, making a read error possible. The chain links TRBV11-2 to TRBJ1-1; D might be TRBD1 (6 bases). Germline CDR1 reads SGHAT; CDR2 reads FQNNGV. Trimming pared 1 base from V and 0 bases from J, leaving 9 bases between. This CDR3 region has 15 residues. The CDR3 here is CASSLGRGMNTEAFF. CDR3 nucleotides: TGTGCCAGCAGCTTAGGAAGGGGGATGAACACTGAAGCTTTCTTT. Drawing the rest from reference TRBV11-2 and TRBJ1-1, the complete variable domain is EAGVAQSPRYKIIEKRQSVAFWCNPISGHATLYWYQQILGQGPKLLIQFQNNGVVDDSQLPKDRFSAERLKGVDSTLKIQPAKLEDSAVYLCASSLGRGMNTEAFFGQGTRLTVV.

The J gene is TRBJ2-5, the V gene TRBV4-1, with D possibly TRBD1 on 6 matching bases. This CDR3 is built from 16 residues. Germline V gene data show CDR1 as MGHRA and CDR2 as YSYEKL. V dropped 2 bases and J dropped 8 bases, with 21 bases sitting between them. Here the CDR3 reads CASSQPRDIHGGTQYF. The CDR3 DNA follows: TGCGCCAGCAGCCAACCCCGGGACATCCATGGGGGAACCCAGTACTTC.

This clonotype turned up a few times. CDR3 residues: CAISGGNTDTQYF. Written as DNA, the CDR3 is TGTGCCATCAGTGGCGGGAATACAGATACGCAGTATTTT. The gene calls are TRBV10-3 and TRBJ2-3; TRBD2 might be the D (6 bases). The CDR3 spans 13 residues. The germline V gene encodes CDR1 ENHRY and CDR2 SYGVKD. V shed 4 bases and J shed 3 bases, with 8 bases lying between them.

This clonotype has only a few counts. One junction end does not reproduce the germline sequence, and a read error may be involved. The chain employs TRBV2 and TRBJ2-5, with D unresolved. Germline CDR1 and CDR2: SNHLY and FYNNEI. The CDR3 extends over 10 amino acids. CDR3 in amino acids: CASTLEIQYF. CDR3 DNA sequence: TGTGCCAGCACCTTAGAGATCCAGTACTTC.

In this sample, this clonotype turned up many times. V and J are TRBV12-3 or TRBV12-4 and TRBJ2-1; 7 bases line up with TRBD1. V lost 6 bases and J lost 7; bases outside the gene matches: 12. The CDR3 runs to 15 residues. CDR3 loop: CASSFRPGQTNEQFF. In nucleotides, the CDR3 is TGTGCCAGCAGCTTTCGTCCGGGACAGACTAATGAGCAGTTCTTC.

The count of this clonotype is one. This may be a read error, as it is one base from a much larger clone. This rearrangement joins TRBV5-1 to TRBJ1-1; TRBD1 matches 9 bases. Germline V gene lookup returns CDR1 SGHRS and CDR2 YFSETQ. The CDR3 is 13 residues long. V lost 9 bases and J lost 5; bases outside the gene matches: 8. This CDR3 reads CAIKVTGGTEAFF. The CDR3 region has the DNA TGCGCCATCAAAGTGACAGGGGGAACTGAAGCTTTCTTT.

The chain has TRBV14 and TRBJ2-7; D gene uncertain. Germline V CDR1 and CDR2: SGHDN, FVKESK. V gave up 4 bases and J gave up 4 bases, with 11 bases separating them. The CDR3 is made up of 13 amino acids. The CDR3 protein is CASSRSSGYEQYF. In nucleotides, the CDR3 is TGTGCCAGCAGCCGTTCGTCCGGGTACGAGCAGTACTTC.

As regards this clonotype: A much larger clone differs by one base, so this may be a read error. The CDR3 region has the DNA TGCAGTGCCAGATGGGACGTCGGCTCCTACGAGCAGTTCTTC. This translates into CSARWDVGSYEQFF. The gene calls are TRBV20-1 and TRBJ2-7, with D perhaps being TRBD1 or TRBD2 (5 bases each). The J call may not be correct, given that the DNA end is closer to TRBJ2-1. Germline V gene lookup returns CDR1 DFQATT and CDR2 SNEGSKA (reference sequence). The CDR3 has 14 residues.

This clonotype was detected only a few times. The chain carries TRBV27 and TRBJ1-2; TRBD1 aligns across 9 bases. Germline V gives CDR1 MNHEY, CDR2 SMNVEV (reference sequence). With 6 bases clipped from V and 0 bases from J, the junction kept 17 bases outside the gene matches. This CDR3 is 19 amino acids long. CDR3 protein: CASSSQLPGQGDANYGYTF. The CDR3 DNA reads TGTGCCAGCAGCTCCCAACTACCGGGACAGGGAGACGCTAACTATGGCTACACCTTC.

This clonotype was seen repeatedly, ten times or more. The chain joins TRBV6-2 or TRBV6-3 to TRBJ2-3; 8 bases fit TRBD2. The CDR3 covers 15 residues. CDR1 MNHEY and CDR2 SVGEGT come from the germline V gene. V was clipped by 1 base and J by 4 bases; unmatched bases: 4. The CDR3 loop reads CASSYYPGGPDTQYF. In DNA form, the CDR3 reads TGTGCCAGCAGTTACTACCCGGGAGGGCCAGATACGCAGTATTTT.